Below, 2 T cell receptor beta chains from the same sample are listed, as sequenced in a study of OX40 agonist ivuxolimab in advanced cancers. Library preparation used the immunoSEQ multiplex PCR assay. Here the immuneACCESS table is served through TCRdb, limited to in-frame sequences with V and J called. Missing clones are a known gap in these copies; in checked studies unresolved V genes cover under half, and the rest lacks a known reason. A total of about 62,000 clones appear in this sample, 75% to 95% of them only once. The ten top clones hold 9.5% to 15% of the sample. The starting material was CD4+ or CD8+ T cells sorted from blood, obtained in a trial of the OX40 agonist ivuxolimab. The source of these receptors is an adult with an advanced solid tumor such as melanoma, head and neck, liver or kidney cancer.

As DNA, the CDR3 is TGTGCCACCCCCGGCAAGGGTAGCTATGGCTACACCTTC. Its protein is CATPGKGSYGYTF. The chain has TRBV19 and TRBJ1-2; unclear D gene. CDR3 length equals 13 residues. Germline V gene lookup returns CDR1 LNHDA and CDR2 SQIVND (reference sequence). The V gene lost 10 bases and the J gene lost 4 bases, with 16 bases spanning the gap.

The rearrangement joins TRBV11-2 to TRBJ2-3; 7 nucleotides line up with TRBD2. The CDR3 runs to 17 residues. The germline CDR1 and CDR2 sequences are SGHAT and FQNNGV. After removal of 2 bases from V and 4 bases from J, the junction contained 12 bases not matched to a gene. The CDR3 DNA sequence: TGTGCCAGCAGCTTAAGGTGGGCGGGGGATCACGCAGATACGCAGTATTTT. Amino acid sequence: CASSLRWAGDHADTQYF.